The rows below give T cell receptor beta chains drawn from one sample of a study of blood T cell repertoires in COVID-19. Libraries were prepared by immunoSEQ multiplex PCR; TCRdb keeps only in-frame clonotypes and omits some of them. The sample includes 270,000 or so clones, roughly 84% of them seen just once. The sequencing input was peripheral blood. Receptor source: a human donor in a cohort sampled during active COVID-19. The CDR3 runs from the conserved cysteine through the conserved F or W. Each record gives: CDR3 DNA, CDR3 protein, J gene, V gene, D gene, clone size. A D gene is named only where the DNA matches it firmly. Only part of the rows carry a size: once, few, many, or a class if the clone is expanded.

TGCGCCAGCAGTGATCCGAAGGGGGTGAACACTGAAGCTTTCTTT,CASSDPKGVNTEAFF,TRBJ1-1,TRBV10-1,NA,few
TGTGCCAGCAGCTTACTGATCAGCCAAGAGACCCAGTACTTC,CASSLLISQETQYF,TRBJ2-5,TRBV7-8,NA,NA
TGTGCCAGCAGCCAACTCTCGGGGGGACAAGAGACCCAGTACTTC,CASSQLSGGQETQYF,TRBJ2-5,TRBV3-1/TRBV3-2,TRBD2,NA
TGTGCCACCTCGGACTCCAGGGGGTCATCCTACAATGAGCAGTTCTTC,CATSDSRGSSYNEQFF,TRBJ2-1,TRBV4-2,TRBD1,once
TGTGCCAGCAGACTTGCGGGACAGAACATCTACGAGCAGTACTTC,CASRLAGQNIYEQYF,TRBJ2-7,TRBV7-8,NA,few
TGTGCCAGCAAGGCGGGATGGGGGAACACCGGGGAGCTGTTTTTT,CASKAGWGNTGELFF,TRBJ2-2,TRBV7-2,NA,many
TGTGCCAGCGGGGCGGGGCAACTTTACGAGCAGTACTTC,CASGAGQLYEQYF,TRBJ2-7,TRBV28,NA,NA
TGTGCCAGCAGCCTCCGGACAGAAAACGATAACACTGAAGCTTTCTTT,CASSLRTENDNTEAFF,TRBJ1-1,TRBV5-5,NA,once
TGTGCCAGCAGCGTAGCTCCAGGGTACACAGATACGCAGTATTTT,CASSVAPGYTDTQYF,TRBJ2-3,TRBV9,NA,NA
TGTGCCAGTAGTATAGCGACAGGGAACCACGAGCAGTACTTC,CASSIATGNHEQYF,TRBJ2-7,TRBV19,TRBD1,NA
TGTGCCAGCTCACCAACAGCGGGGGACTACAATGAGCAGTTCTTC,CASSPTAGDYNEQFF,TRBJ2-1,TRBV18,TRBD2,NA
TGTGCCAGTAGGCGGACAGCTGGAAACACCATATATTTT,CASRRTAGNTIYF,TRBJ1-3,TRBV19,NA,NA
TGCGCCAGCACCCTTAGCGGGAGTAGCGAGCAGTACTTC,CASTLSGSSEQYF,TRBJ2-7,TRBV5-1,TRBD2,NA
TGTGCCACCGGGGACAGCAGCTCCTACGAGCAGTACTTC,CATGDSSSYEQYF,TRBJ2-7,TRBV2,TRBD1,NA
TGTGCCAGCAGCTTAGACGGACGGGGTGGCTACACCTTC,CASSLDGRGGYTF,TRBJ1-2,TRBV7-2,NA,few
TGTGCCAGCAGCTTAGCGGACCCCCGCACAGATACGCAGTATTTT,CASSLADPRTDTQYF,TRBJ2-3,TRBV5-5,NA,NA
TGTGCCAGCAATCTCGGGACACCAAACACCGGGGAGCTGTTTTTT,CASNLGTPNTGELFF,TRBJ2-2,TRBV6-5,NA,once
TGTGCCAGCAGCGGCTCCATTAGCGGGCCCTCCTACAATGAGCAGTTCTTC,CASSGSISGPSYNEQFF,TRBJ2-1,TRBV5-6,TRBD2,NA
TGTGCCAGCAGCTTAGTTCGGGGTAGTACTGAAGCTTTCTTT,CASSLVRGSTEAFF,TRBJ1-1,TRBV7-9,NA,many
TGTGCCAGCAGCTTGGTGGGACAGGGGGTTTACGAGCAGTACTTC,CASSLVGQGVYEQYF,TRBJ2-7,TRBV5-6,TRBD1,NA
TGTGCCAGCAGACCCCGGGACAGGATGAACACTGAAGCTTTCTTT,CASRPRDRMNTEAFF,TRBJ1-1,TRBV5-4,TRBD1,NA
TGCGCCAGCAGCTTGGGGCAGGGGCGCTACGAGCAGTACTTC,CASSLGQGRYEQYF,TRBJ2-7,TRBV5-1,NA,many
TGTGCCACCAGTGACAACAGGGAGGGCTACACCTTC,CATSDNREGYTF,TRBJ1-2,TRBV24-1,NA,NA
TGTGCCAGCTCACCCCCGACAGGGGGCGCGCAACTGTTTTTT,CASSPPTGGAQLFF,TRBJ1-4,TRBV18,TRBD1,NA
TGTGCCAGCAGTTACGGGGGGACCGGAGAAGCTTTCTTT,CASSYGGTGEAFF,TRBJ1-1,TRBV6-5,NA,NA
TGTGCCAGCTCATCGACACAAGATAATTCACCCCTCCACTTT,CASSSTQDNSPLHF,TRBJ1-6,TRBV18,NA,NA
TGTGCCAGCGGGGGGGAGACCCAGTACTTC,CASGGETQYF,TRBJ2-5,TRBV28,NA,NA
TGTGCCAGCAGCTTAGACGAGACAAAGAGGGCTGAAGCTTTCTTT,CASSLDETKRAEAFF,TRBJ1-1,TRBV11-2,NA,NA
TGTGCCAGCAGCTTTTCACGGGGGTCCGCCGGGGAGCTGTTTTTT,CASSFSRGSAGELFF,TRBJ2-2,TRBV11-2,NA,NA
TGTGCCAGCAGCCCCCGGGGGGGAGCGGGAAAGTTGAATGAGCAGTTCTTC,CASSPRGGAGKLNEQFF,TRBJ2-1,TRBV5-4,TRBD2,NA
TGTGCCAGTAGCCAGACTAGCGGGGGGATTGGTGAGCAGTTCTTC,CASSQTSGGIGEQFF,TRBJ2-1,TRBV19,TRBD2,NA
TGTGCCAGCAGCATTCGAGGACAGGGGAACACTGAAGCTTTCTTT,CASSIRGQGNTEAFF,TRBJ1-1,TRBV14,TRBD1,few
TGTGCCAGCAGCGGGATGACAGGAGGGAACACTGAAGCTTTCTTT,CASSGMTGGNTEAFF,TRBJ1-1,TRBV9,NA,NA
TGCAGCGTCAAGGGGCCCAACGATTCACCCCTCCACTTT,CSVKGPNDSPLHF,TRBJ1-6,TRBV29-1,NA,NA
TGTGCCAGCAGCGCGGGACTAGCGGGGGGGCTCGAGACCCAGTACTTC,CASSAGLAGGLETQYF,TRBJ2-5,TRBV5-5,TRBD2,NA
TGTGCCATCAGTGAGTTCGGTGTGCATACGCAGTATTTT,CAISEFGVHTQYF,TRBJ2-3,TRBV10-3,NA,NA
TGCGCCAGCAGCCAAGAACAGGCTAGCGGGGGGGAGACCCAGTACTTC,CASSQEQASGGETQYF,TRBJ2-5,TRBV4-1,TRBD2,NA
TGTGCCAGCAGGCCTACAGGGGGTACCAATGAGCAGTTCTTC,CASRPTGGTNEQFF,TRBJ2-1,TRBV27,TRBD1,NA
TGTGCCAGCTCACCACTTCGGATGGGACAGGGCTACACCATATATTTT,CASSPLRMGQGYTIYF,TRBJ1-3,TRBV18,TRBD1,NA
TGTGCTAGTGGTTCGGGTTTATCAGGGTGGTACGAGCAGTACTTC,CASGSGLSGWYEQYF,TRBJ2-7,TRBV12-5,NA,NA
TGTGCCAGCAGCCGGTTACTGAACACTGAAGCTTTCTTT,CASSRLLNTEAFF,TRBJ1-1,TRBV7-3,NA,NA
TGTGCCAGCAGTGATAGTTGGGCCAAGAGAGAGACCCAGTACTTC,CASSDSWAKRETQYF,TRBJ2-5,TRBV6-1,NA,NA
TGTGCCAGCAGCTTGCTGCTCAGGGACACCGGGGAGCTGTTTTTT,CASSLLLRDTGELFF,TRBJ2-2,TRBV5-8,NA,NA
TGTGCCAGCAGTCAAGACAGGACTAGCTCCTATAATTCACCCCTCCACTTT,CASSQDRTSSYNSPLHF,TRBJ1-6,TRBV28,NA,NA
TGTGCCAGCCGCTGGGGGCGGGCCTTACCTAACGAGCAGTACTTC,CASRWGRALPNEQYF,TRBJ2-7,TRBV28,NA,NA
TGTGCCAGCAGTGGCGCCGGGACAGGGTTCTACGAGCAGTACTTC,CASSGAGTGFYEQYF,TRBJ2-7,TRBV25-1,TRBD1,NA
TGTGCCAGCAGTTTAATGAGGCTAGACCGATCGGTAGAGCAGTACTTC,CASSLMRLDRSVEQYF,TRBJ2-7,TRBV28,NA,NA